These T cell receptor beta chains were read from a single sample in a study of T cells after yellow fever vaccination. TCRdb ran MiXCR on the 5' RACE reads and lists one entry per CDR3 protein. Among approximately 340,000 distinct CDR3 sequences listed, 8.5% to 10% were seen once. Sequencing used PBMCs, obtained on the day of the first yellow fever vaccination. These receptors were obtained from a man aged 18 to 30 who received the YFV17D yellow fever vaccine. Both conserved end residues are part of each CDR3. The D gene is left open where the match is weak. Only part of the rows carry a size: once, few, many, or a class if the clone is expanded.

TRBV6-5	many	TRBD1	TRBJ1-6	TGTGCCAGCAGTCACGACAGGGCCAATTCACCCCTCCACTTT	CASSHDRANSPLHF
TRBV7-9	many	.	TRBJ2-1	TGTGCCAGCAGCTTTGTGGGGGCCGGGGACAATGAGCAGTTCTTC	CASSFVGAGDNEQFF
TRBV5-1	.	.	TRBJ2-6	TGCGCCAGCAGCTCCCACAGGGCGGCTGGGGCCAACGTCCTGACTTTC	CASSSHRAAGANVLTF
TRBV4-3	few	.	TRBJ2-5	TGCGCCAGCAGCCAGCTGGCAGGGGAGACCCAGTACTTC	CASSQLAGETQYF
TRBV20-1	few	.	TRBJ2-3	TGCAGTGCTAGTATCACAGATACGCAGTATTTT	CSASITDTQYF
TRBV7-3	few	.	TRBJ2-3	TGTGCCAGCAGCCCCCAGGGGGGGGCTTCCACAGATACGCAGTATTTT	CASSPQGGASTDTQYF
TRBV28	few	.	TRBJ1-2	TGTGCCAGCAGTTCCATGGGGGGAGGCGGCTACACCTTC	CASSSMGGGGYTF
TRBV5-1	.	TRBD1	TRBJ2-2	TGCGCCAGCAGCTTGGCCCCTCTTACAGGGGACACCGGGGAGCTGTTTTTT	CASSLAPLTGDTGELFF
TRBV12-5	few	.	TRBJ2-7	TGTGCTAGTGAGGTCGGTACGGGGTACGAGCAGTACTTC	CASEVGTGYEQYF
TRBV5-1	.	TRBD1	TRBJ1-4	TGCGCCAGCAGCCCCTCGACAGGGGGCGCACCTAATGAAAAACTGTTTTTT	CASSPSTGGAPNEKLFF
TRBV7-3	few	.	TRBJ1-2	TGTGCCAGCAGCTTAGTAGGGGCTGAGTACTATGGCTACACCTTC	CASSLVGAEYYGYTF
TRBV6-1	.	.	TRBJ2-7	TGTGCCAGCAGCAGCCCGGGACCTCGGAAGGAGCAGTACTTC	CASSSPGPRKEQYF
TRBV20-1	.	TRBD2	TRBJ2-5	TGCAGTGCTACGCGTAGCGGGGGGGGTGAGACCCAGTACTTC	CSATRSGGGETQYF
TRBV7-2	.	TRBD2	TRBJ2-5	TGTGCCACCATTAGAGGCGGGGGGGCCGAGGAGACCCAGTACTTC	CATIRGGGAEETQYF
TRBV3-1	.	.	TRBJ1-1	TGTGCCAGCAGCCCAACCAGGGAGAACACTGAAGCTTTCTTT	CASSPTRENTEAFF
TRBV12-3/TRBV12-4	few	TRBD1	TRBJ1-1	TGTGCCAGCAGGTTGGACAGGGGGGCCCACACTGAAGCTTTCTTT	CASRLDRGAHTEAFF
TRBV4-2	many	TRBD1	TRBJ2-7	TGTGCCAGCAGCCGGACGGACAGGGGGCGCACCTACGAGCAGTACTTC	CASSRTDRGRTYEQYF
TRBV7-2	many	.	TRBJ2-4	TGTGCCAGCAGCTTAGGTGGAAACATTCAGTACTTC	CASSLGGNIQYF
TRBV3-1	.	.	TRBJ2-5	TGTGCCAGCAGATCAGGTTGGGGGCAAGAGACCCAGTACTTC	CASRSGWGQETQYF
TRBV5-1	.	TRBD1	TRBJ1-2	TGCGCCAGCAGCTTGCCGTCGGGACAGGGTTTCGGCTACACCTTC	CASSLPSGQGFGYTF
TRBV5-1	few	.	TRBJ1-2	TGCGCCAGCAGCCTGAGGGAGGCAGGAGTCTATGGCTACACCTTC	CASSLREAGVYGYTF
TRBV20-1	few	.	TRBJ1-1	TGCAGTGCTAGAGATCGGAGGGAAGCTTTCTTT	CSARDRREAFF
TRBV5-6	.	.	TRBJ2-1	TGTATCAGCAGCCCCGAGGGACGGCACAATGAGCAGCTCTTC	CISSPEGRHNEQLF
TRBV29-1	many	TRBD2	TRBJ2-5	TGCAGCGTTGAGGCTAGCGGTCAAGAGACCCAGTACTTC	CSVEASGQETQYF
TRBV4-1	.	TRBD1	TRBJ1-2	TGCGCCAGCAGCCAGCAGGGGGCAGAAGGCTACACCTTC	CASSQQGAEGYTF
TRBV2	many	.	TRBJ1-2	TGTGCCAGCACGGGGGAAGGCTATGGCTACACCTTC	CASTGEGYGYTF
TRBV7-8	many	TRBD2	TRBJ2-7	TGTGCCAGCAGCTCCAATAGCGGGGGAACCTACGAGCAGTACTTC	CASSSNSGGTYEQYF
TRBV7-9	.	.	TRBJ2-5	TGTGCCAGCAGCTGGGGTTGGCAGACCCAGTACTTC	CASSWGWQTQYF
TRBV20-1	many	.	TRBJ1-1	TGCAGTGCTAGCGGGGGGCGAGGGAACACTGAAGCTTTCTTT	CSASGGRGNTEAFF
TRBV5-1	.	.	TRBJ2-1	TGCGCCAGCAGGAGGGAAGGCTGCAATGAGCAGTTCTTC	CASRREGCNEQFF
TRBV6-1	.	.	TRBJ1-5	TGTGCCAGCAGTGTTGGTAGGGATCAGCCCCAGCATTTT	CASSVGRDQPQHF
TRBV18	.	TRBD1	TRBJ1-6	TGTGCCAGCTCACCAGAAGTGACAGGGATGACCCTCCACTTT	CASSPEVTGMTLHF
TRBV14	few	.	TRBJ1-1	TGTGCCAGCCGACCCCTTGGACGGCGGGGGACTGAAGCTTTCTTT	CASRPLGRRGTEAFF
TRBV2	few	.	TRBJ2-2	TGTGCCAGCAGCAAAGGGGAACGGTGGAACACCGGGGAGCTGTTTTTT	CASSKGERWNTGELFF
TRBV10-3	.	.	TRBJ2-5	TGTGCCATCAGTGATCCTCTCCAGACCCAGTACTTC	CAISDPLQTQYF
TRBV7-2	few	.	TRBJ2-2	TGTGCCAGCAGCCCTAGTCCGGGGGAGCTGTTTTTT	CASSPSPGELFF